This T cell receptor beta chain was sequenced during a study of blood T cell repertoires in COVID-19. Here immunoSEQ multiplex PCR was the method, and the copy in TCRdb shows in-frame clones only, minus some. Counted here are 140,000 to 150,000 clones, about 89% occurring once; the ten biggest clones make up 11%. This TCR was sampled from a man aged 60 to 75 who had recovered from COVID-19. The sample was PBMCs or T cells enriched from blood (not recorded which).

The CDR3 DNA is TGTGCCAGCAGACATCCTCAGGGGCCGAACACTGAAGCTTTCTTT. It specifies CASRHPQGPNTEAFF. This chain links TRBV6-5 with TRBJ1-1; D is possibly TRBD1 (6 bases). The CDR3 totals 15 residues. Germline CDR1 MNHEY, CDR2 SVGAGI. Trimming cost V 6 bases and J 1 base, with 15 bases left between them.